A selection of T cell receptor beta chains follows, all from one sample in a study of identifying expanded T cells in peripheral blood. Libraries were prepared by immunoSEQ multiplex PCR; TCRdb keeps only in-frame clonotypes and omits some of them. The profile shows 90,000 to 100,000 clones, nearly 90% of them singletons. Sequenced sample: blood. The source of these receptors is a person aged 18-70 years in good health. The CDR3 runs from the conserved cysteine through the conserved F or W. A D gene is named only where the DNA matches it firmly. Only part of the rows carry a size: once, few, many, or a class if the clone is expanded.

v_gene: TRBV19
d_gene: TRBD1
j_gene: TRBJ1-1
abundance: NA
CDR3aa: CASMYRDRNTEAFF
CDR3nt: TGTGCCAGTATGTACCGGGACAGGAACACTGAAGCTTTCTTT

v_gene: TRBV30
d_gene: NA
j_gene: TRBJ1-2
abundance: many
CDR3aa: CAWSVNLDYGYTF
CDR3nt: TGTGCCTGGAGTGTAAACCTGGACTATGGCTACACCTTC

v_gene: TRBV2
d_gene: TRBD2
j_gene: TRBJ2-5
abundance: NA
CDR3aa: CATLAPLAGEETQYF
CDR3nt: TGTGCCACCTTAGCGCCCCTAGCGGGGGAAGAGACCCAGTACTTC

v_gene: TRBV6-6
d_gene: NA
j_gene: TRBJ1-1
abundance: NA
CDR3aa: CASSYNGGVTEAFF
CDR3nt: TGTGCCAGCAGTTATAACGGGGGAGTCACTGAAGCTTTCTTT

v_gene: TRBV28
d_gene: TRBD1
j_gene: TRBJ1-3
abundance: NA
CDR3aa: CASSQMQGAGNTIYF
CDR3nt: TGTGCCAGCAGTCAGATGCAGGGGGCCGGAAACACCATATATTTT

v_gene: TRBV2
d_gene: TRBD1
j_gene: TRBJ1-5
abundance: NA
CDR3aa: CASGETGDNQPQHF
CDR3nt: TGTGCCAGCGGCGAAACAGGGGACAATCAGCCCCAGCATTTT

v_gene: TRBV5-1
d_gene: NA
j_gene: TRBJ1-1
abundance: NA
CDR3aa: CASSPEMRNTEAFF
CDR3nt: TGCGCCAGCAGCCCCGAGATGAGGAACACTGAAGCTTTCTTT

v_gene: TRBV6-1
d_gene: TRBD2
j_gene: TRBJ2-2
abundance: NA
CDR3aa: CASSERASGSTGGELFF
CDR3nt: TGTGCCAGCAGTGAACGGGCTAGCGGGAGTACCGGCGGGGAGCTGTTTTTT

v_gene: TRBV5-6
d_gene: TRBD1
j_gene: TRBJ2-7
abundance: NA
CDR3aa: CASSWGTGGNEQYF
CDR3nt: TGTGCCAGCAGCTGGGGGACAGGGGGCAACGAGCAGTACTTC

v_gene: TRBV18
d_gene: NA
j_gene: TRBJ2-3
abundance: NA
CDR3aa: CASSPPTDTQYF
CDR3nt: TGTGCCAGCTCACCCCCGACAGATACGCAGTATTTT

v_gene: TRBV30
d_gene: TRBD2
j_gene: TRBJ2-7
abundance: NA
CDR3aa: CAWSEGLAGIYEQYF
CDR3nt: TGTGCCTGGAGCGAAGGACTAGCGGGGATCTACGAGCAGTACTTC

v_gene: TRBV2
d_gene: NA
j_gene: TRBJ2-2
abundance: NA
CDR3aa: CASRGGQHTGELFF
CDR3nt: TGTGCCAGCAGGGGGGGACAGCACACCGGGGAGCTGTTTTTT

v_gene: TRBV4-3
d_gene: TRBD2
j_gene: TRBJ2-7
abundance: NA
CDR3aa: CASSRTGTSGYEQYF
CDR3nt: TGCGCCAGCAGCCGTACCGGGACTAGCGGGTACGAGCAGTACTTC

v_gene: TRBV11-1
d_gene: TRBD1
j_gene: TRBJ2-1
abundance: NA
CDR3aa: CASSQREIIQGANYNEQFF
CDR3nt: TGTGCCAGCAGCCAACGGGAGATTATCCAGGGGGCCAACTACAATGAGCAGTTCTTC

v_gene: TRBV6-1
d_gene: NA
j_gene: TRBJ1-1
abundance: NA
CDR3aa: CASSEDRGTEAFF
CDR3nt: TGTGCCAGCAGTGAAGATAGGGGAACTGAAGCTTTCTTT

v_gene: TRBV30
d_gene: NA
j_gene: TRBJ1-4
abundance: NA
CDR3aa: CAWTRHGPVGGNEKLFF
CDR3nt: TGTGCCTGGACCCGACATGGGCCCGTGGGGGGTAATGAAAAACTGTTTTTT

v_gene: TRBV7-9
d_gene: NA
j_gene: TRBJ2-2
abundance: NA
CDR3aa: CASSLPSLGGAGELFF
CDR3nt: TGTGCCAGCAGCTTACCTAGCCTTGGAGGGGCCGGGGAGCTGTTTTTT

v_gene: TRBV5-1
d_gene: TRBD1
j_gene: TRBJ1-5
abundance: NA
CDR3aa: CASSLEGALNQPQHF
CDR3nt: TGCGCCAGCAGCTTGGAGGGGGCTCTCAATCAGCCCCAGCATTTT

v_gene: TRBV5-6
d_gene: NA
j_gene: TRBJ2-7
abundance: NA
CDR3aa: CASSTGLGDYEQYF
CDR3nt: TGTGCCAGCAGCACGGGACTGGGGGACTACGAGCAGTACTTC

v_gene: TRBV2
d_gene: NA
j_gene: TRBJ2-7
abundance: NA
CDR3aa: CASRRQPYEQYF
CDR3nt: TGTGCCAGCAGGCGGCAGCCCTACGAGCAGTACTTC

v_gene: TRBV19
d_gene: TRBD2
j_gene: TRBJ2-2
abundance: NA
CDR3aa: CASNAGLAVTGELFF
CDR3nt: TGTGCCAGTAACGCGGGACTAGCGGTCACCGGGGAGCTGTTTTTT

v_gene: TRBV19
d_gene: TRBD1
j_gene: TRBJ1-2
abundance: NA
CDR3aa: CASSPDRVQRYTF
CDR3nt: TGTGCCAGTAGTCCGGACAGGGTGCAGCGCTACACCTTC

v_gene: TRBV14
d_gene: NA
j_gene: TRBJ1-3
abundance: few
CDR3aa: CASSLTGDTIYF
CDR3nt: TGTGCCAGCAGCCTGACCGGGGACACCATATATTTT

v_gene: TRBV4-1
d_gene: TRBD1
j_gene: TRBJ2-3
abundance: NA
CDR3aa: CASSQELGTGASDTQYF
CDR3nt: TGCGCCAGCAGCCAAGAATTAGGGACAGGGGCATCAGATACGCAGTATTTT

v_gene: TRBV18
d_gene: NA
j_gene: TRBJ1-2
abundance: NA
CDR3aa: CASSPGGNYGYTF
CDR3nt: TGTGCCAGCTCACCAGGCGGAAACTATGGCTACACCTTC

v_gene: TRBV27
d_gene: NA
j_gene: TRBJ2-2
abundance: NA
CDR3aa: CASIGSTGELFF
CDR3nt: TGTGCCAGCATAGGGTCCACCGGGGAGCTGTTTTTT

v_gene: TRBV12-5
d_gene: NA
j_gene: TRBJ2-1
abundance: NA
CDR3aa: CASGPPDRYNEQFF
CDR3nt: TGTGCTAGTGGTCCACCTGACCGATACAATGAGCAGTTCTTC

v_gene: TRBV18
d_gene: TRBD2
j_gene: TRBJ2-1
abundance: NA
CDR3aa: CASSPRGLAGRGDNEQFF
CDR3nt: TGTGCCAGCTCACCTCGAGGACTAGCGGGAAGAGGCGACAATGAGCAGTTCTTC

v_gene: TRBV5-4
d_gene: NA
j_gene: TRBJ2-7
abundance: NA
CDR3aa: CASSLGDRPYEQYF
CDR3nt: TGTGCCAGCAGCTTGGGTGACAGACCCTACGAGCAGTACTTC

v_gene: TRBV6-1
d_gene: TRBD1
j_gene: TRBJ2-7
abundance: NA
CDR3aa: CASSATGGPTLDYEQYF
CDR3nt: TGTGCCAGCAGTGCTACAGGGGGCCCGACCCTGGACTACGAGCAGTACTTC